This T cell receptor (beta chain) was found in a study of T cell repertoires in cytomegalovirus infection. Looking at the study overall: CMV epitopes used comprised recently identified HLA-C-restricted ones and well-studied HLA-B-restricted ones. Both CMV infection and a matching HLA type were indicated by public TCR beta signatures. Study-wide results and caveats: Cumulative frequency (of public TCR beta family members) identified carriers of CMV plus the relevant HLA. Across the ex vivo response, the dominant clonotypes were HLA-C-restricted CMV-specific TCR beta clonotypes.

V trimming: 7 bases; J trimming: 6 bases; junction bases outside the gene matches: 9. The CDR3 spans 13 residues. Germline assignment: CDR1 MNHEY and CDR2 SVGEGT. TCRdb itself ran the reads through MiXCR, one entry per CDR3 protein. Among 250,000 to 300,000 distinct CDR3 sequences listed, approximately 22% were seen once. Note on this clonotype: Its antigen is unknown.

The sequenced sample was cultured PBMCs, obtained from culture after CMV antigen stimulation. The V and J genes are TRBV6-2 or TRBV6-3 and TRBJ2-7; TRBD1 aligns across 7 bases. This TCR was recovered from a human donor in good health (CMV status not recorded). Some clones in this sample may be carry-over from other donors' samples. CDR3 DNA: TGTGCCAGCAATGACAGGGCATGGAGCGAGCAGTACTTC. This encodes CASNDRAWSEQYF.